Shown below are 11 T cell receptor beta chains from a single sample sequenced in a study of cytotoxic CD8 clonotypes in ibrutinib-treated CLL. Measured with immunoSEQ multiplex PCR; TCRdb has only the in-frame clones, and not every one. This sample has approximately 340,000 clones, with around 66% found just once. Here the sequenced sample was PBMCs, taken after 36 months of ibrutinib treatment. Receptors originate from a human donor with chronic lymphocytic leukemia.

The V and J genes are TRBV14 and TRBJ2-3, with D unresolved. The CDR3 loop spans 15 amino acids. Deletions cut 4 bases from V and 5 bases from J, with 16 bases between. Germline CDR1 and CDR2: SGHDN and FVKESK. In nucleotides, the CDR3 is TGTGCCAGCAGCCTAACCAGGCTGTTCAGAGATACGCAGTATTTT. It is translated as CASSLTRLFRDTQYF.

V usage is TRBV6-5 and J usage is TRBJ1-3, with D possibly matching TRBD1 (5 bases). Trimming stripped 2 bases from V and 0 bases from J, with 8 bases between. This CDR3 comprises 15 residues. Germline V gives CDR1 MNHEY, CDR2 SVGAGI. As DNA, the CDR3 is TGTGCCAGCAGTTACGACAGCCTCTCTGGAAACACCATATATTTT. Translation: CASSYDSLSGNTIYF.

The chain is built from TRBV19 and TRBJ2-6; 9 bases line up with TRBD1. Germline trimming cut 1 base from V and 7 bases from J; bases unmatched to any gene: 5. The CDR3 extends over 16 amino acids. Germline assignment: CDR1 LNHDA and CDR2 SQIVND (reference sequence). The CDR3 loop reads CASSIVGGQGANVLTF. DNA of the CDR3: TGTGCCAGTAGTATAGTGGGGGGACAGGGCGCCAACGTCCTGACTTTC.

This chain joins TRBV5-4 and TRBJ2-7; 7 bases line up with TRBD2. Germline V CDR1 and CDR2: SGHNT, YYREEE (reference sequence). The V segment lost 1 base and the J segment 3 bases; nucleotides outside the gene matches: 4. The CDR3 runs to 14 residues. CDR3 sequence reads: CASSLLRESYEQYF. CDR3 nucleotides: TGTGCCAGCAGCTTGTTGCGGGAGAGCTACGAGCAGTACTTC.

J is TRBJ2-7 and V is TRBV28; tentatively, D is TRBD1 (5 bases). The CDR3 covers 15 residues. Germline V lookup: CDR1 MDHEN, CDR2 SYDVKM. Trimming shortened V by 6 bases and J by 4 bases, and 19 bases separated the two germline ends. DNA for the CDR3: TGTGCCAGCAGGCCTCCTGGGGCAGATAGTTACGAGCAGTACTTC. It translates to CASRPPGADSYEQYF.

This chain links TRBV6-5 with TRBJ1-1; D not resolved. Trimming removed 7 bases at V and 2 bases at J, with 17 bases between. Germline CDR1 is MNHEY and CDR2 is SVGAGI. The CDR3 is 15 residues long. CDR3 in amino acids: CASKKTGLLNTEAFF. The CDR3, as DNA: TGTGCCAGCAAAAAGACCGGGTTGCTAAACACTGAAGCTTTCTTT.

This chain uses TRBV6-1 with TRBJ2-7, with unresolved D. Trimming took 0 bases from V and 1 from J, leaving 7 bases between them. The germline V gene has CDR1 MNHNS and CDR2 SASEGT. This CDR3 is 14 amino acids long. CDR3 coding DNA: TGTGCCAGCAGTGAAGCCCTGAGGTCCTACGAGCAGTACTTC. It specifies CASSEALRSYEQYF.

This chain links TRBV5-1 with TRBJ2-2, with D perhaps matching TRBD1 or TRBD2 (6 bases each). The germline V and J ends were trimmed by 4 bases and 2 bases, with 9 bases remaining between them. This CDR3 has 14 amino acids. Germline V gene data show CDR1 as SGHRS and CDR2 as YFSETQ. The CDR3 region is CASSAGHNTGELFF. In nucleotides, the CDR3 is TGCGCCAGCAGCGCGGGACATAACACCGGGGAGCTGTTTTTT.

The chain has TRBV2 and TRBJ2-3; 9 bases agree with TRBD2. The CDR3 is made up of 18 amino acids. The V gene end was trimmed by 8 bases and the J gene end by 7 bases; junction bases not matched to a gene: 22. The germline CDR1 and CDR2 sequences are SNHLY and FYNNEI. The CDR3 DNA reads TGTGCCAGCGGACGGTGGGCAATAGCGGGAGTCCGAATTAATACGCAGTATTTT. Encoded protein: CASGRWAIAGVRINTQYF.

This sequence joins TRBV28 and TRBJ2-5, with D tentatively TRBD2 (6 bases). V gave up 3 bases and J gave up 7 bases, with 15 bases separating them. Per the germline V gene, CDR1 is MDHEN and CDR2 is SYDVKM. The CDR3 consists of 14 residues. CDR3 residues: CASSLSGPEGTQYF. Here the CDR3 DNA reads TGTGCCAGCAGTTTGTCAGGGCCGGAGGGGACCCAGTACTTC. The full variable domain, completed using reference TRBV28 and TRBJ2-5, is DVKVTQSSRYLVKRTGEKVFLECVQDMDHENMFWYRQDPGLGLRLIYFSYDVKMKEKGDIPEGYSVSREKKERFSLILESASTNQTSMYLCASSLSGPEGTQYFGPGTRLLVL.

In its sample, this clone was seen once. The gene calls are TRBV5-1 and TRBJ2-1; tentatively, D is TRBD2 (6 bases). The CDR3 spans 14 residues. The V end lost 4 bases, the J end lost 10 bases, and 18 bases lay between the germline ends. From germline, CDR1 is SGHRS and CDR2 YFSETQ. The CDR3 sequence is CASSQTRGIQEQFF. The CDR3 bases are TGCGCCAGCAGCCAGACTAGGGGCATTCAAGAGCAGTTCTTC.